This TCR beta chain emerged from a study of shared clonotypes between healthy human individuals. With 5 bases removed from V and 8 bases from J, the gap between germline ends came to 13 bases. The CDR3 is 12 residues long. Germline V gives CDR1 SGHNT, CDR2 YYREEE (reference sequence). The method was immunoSEQ multiplex PCR; TCRdb's version includes in-frame clones alone and lacks a portion of them. This table holds some 900,000 clones, around three quarters found once. This receptor was identified in a man aged 18 to 29 in good health. Specimen: memory CD4+ T cells sorted from blood. Subset noted: CD45RA-negative fraction. The chain couples TRBV5-4 to TRBJ1-2, with D possibly being TRBD1 (5 bases). The DNA for the CDR3 is TGTGCCAGCAGACCCCAGGGCGGAGGCTACACCTTC. Translation gives CASRPQGGGYTF. The whole variable domain, remainder taken from reference TRBV5-4 and TRBJ1-2, is ETGVTQSPTHLIKTRGQQVTLRCSSQSGHNTVSWYQQALGQGPQFIFQYYREEENGRGNFPPRFSGLQFPNYSSELNVNALELDDSALYLCASRPQGGGYTFGSGTRLTVV.